This TCR beta chain was sequenced for a study of cytotoxic CD8 clonotypes in ibrutinib-treated CLL. Study information: The cohort had around 10 relapsed/refractory and roughly 15 treatment-naive patients, fewer than 18 IGHV unmutated. Regarding the study as a whole: Researchers report that baseline clonality outpaced age-matched healthy donors and tracked circulating CD8+ T-cell counts.

V dropped 5 bases and J dropped 4 bases, with 17 bases sitting between them. CDR1 and CDR2 from the germline V gene are SGHVS and FQNEAQ. This CDR3 contains 16 residues. Produced via immunoSEQ multiplex PCR; TCRdb's table is partial and in-frame only. The sample yields about 310,000 clones, roughly 85% seen once. Points on this clone: Its specificity is unknown.

The gene calls are TRBV7-8 and TRBJ2-2; D possibly corresponds to TRBD1 (6 bases). Sequencing used PBMCs, obtained before ibrutinib treatment. The sequence derives from a human donor with chronic lymphocytic leukemia. CDR3 in DNA: TGTGCCAGCAGCCTAGTGTACAGGGCGAGCACCGGGGAGCTGTTTTTT. It encodes CASSLVYRASTGELFF.